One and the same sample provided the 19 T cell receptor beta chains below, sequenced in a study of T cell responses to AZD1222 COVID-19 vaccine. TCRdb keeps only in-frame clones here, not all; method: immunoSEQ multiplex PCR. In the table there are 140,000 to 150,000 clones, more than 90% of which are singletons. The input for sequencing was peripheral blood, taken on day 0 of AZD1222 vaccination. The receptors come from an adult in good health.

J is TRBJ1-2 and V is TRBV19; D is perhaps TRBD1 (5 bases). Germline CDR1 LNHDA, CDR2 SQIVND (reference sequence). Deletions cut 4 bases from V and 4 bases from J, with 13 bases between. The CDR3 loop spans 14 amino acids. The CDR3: CASSTETAIYGYTF. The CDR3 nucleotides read TGTGCCAGTAGTACGGAGACAGCGATCTATGGCTACACCTTC.

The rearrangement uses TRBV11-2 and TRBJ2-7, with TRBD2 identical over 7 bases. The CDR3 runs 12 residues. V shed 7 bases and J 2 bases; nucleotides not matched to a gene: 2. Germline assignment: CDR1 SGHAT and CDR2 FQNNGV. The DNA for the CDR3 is TGTGCCAGCAAAGGACTAGCCTACGAGCAGTACTTC. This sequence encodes CASKGLAYEQYF.

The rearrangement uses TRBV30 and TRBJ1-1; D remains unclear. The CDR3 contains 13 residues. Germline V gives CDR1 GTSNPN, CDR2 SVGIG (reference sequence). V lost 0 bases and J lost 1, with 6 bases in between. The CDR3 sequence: CAWSVQWNTEAFF. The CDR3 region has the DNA TGTGCCTGGAGTGTACAATGGAACACTGAAGCTTTCTTT.

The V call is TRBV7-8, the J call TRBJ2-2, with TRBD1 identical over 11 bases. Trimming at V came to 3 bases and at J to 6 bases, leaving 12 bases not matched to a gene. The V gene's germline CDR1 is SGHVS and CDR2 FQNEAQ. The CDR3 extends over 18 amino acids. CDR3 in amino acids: CASSLIGTGGRVAGELFF. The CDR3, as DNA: TGTGCCAGCAGCTTGATAGGGACAGGGGGTAGGGTCGCCGGGGAGCTGTTTTTT. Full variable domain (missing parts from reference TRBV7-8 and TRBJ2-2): GAGVSQSPRYKVAKRGQDVALRCDPISGHVSLFWYQQALGQGPEFLTYFQNEAQLDKSGLPSDRFFAERPEGSVSTLKIQRTQQEDSAVYLCASSLIGTGGRVAGELFFGEGSRLTVL.

The CDR3 nucleotides are TGCGCCAGCTCCGCTGGGGACATAAACGAAAAACTGTTTTTT. Its protein is CASSAGDINEKLFF. This chain connects TRBV5-1 to TRBJ1-4; TRBD1 is a possible D gene (6 bases). V lost 7 bases and J lost 8, with 18 bases in between. The germline V gene encodes CDR1 SGHRS and CDR2 YFSETQ. CDR3 length: 14 residues.

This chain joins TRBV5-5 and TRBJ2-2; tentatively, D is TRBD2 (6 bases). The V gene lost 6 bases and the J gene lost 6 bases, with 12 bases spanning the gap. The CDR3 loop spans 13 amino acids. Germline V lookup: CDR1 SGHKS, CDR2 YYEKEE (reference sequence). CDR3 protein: CASIFGGAGELFF. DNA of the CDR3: TGTGCCAGCATCTTCGGGGGAGCCGGGGAGCTGTTTTTT.

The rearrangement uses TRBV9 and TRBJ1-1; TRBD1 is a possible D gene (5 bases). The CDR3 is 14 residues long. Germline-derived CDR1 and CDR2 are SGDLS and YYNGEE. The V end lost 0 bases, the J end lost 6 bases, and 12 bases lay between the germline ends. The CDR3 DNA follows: TGTGCCAGCAGCGTAGGGACTCAGGGCGCTGAAGCTTTCTTT. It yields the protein CASSVGTQGAEAFF.

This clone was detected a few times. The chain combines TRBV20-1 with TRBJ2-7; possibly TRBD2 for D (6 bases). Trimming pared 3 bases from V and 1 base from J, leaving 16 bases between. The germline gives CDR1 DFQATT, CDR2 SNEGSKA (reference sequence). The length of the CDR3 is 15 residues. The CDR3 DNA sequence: TGCAGTGCTAGTGGCCAGGGAGGCTTTTCCTACGAGCAGTACTTC. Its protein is CSASGQGGFSYEQYF.

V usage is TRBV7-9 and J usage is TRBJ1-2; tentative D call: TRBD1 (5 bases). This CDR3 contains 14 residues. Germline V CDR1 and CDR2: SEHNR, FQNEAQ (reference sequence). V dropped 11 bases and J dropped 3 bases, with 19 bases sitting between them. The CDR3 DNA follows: TGTGCCGGCGGGGCCAGTCGGCGGCACTATGGCTACACCTTC. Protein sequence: CAGGASRRHYGYTF.

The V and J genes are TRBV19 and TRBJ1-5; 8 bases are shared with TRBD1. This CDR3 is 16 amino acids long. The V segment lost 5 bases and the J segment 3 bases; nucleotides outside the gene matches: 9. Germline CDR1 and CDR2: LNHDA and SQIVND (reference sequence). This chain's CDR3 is CASSLPYRGYNQPQHF. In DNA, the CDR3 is TGTGCCAGTAGTCTCCCCTACAGGGGGTACAATCAGCCCCAGCATTTT.

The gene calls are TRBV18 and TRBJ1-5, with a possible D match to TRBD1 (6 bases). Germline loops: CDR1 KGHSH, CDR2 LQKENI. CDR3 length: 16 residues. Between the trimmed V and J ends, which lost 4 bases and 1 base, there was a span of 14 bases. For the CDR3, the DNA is TGTGCCAGCTCACTTTACCGGGACAACAGCAATCAGCCCCAGCATTTT. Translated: CASSLYRDNSNQPQHF.

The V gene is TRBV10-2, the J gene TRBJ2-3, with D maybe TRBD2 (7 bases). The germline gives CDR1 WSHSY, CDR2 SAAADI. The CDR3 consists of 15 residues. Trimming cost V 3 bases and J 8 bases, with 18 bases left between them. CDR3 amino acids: CASSDFSEGGSTQYF. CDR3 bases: TGCGCCAGCAGTGACTTCTCGGAGGGGGGGAGTACGCAGTATTTT.

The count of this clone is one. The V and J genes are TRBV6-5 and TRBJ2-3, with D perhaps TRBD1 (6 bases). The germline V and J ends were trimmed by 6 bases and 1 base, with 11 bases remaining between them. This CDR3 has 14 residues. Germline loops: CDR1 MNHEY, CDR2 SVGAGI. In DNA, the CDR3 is TGTGCCAGCAGGCCCCGGACAGGCACAGATACGCAGTATTTT. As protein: CASRPRTGTDTQYF.

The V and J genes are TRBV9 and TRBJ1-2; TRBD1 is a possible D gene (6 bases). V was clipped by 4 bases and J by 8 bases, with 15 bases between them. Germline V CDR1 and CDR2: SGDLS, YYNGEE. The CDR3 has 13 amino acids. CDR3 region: CASSPGGANGYTF. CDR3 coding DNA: TGTGCCAGCAGCCCCGGGGGGGCGAACGGCTACACCTTC.

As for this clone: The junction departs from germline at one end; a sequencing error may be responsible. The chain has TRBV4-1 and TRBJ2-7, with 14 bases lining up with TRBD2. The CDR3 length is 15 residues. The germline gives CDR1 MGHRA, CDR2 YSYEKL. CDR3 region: CASTQGLAGGYEQYF. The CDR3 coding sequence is TGCGCCAGCACCCAAGGACTAGCGGGAGGTTACGAGCAGTACTTC.

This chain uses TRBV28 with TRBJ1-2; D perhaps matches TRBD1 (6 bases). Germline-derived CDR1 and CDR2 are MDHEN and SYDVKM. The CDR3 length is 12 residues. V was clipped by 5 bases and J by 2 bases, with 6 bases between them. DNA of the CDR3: TGTGCCAGCAGTGACAGGAACTATGGCTACACCTTC. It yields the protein CASSDRNYGYTF.

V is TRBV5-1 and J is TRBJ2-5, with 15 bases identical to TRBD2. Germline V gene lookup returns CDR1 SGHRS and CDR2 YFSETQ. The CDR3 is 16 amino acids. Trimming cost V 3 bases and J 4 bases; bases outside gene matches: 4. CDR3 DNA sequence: TGCGCCAGCAGCTGGGGACTAGCGGGAGGTAGAGAGACCCAGTACTTC. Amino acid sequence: CASSWGLAGGRETQYF.

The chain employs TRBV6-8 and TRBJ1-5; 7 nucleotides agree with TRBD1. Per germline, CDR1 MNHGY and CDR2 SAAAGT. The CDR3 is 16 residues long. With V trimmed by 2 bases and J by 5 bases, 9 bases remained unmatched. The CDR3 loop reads CASSYGAWDSHQPQHF. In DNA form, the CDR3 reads TGTGCCAGCAGTTACGGTGCGTGGGACAGCCATCAGCCCCAGCATTTT.

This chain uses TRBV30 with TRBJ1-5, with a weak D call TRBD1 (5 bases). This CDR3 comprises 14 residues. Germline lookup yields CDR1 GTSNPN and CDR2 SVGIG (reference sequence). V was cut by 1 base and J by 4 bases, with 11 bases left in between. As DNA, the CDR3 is TGTGCCTGGAGTGCCCAGGGTAGTAATCAGCCCCAGCATTTT. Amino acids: CAWSAQGSNQPQHF.